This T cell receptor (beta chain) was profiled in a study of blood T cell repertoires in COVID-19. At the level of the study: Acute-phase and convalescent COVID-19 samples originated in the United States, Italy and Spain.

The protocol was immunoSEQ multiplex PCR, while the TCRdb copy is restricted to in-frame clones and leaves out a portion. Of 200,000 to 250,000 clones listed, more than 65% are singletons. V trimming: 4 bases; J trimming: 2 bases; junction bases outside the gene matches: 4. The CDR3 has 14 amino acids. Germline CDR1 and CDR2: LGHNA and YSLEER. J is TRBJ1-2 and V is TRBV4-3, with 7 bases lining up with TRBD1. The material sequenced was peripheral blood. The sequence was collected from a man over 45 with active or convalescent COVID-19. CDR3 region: CASSPGRGNYGYTF. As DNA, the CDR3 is TGCGCCAGCAGCCCTGGCAGGGGGAACTATGGCTACACCTTC.